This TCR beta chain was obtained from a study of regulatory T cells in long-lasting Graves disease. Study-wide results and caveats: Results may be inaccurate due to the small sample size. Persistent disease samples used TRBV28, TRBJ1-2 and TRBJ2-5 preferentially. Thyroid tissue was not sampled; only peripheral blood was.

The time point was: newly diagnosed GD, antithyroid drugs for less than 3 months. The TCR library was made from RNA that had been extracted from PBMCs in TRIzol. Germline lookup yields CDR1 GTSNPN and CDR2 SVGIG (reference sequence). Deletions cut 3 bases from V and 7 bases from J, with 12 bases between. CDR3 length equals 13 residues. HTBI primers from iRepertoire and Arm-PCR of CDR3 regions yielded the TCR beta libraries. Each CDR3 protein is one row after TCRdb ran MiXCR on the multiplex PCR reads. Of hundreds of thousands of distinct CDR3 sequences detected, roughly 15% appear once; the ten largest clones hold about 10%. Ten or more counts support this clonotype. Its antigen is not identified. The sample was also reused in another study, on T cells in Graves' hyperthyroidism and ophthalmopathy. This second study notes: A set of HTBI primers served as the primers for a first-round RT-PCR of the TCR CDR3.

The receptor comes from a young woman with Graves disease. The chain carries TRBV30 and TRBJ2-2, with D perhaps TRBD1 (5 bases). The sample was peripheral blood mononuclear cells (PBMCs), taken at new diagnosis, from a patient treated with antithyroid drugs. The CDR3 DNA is TGTGCCTGGAGATCCCCCCAGGGCGGGGAGCTGTTTTTT. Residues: CAWRSPQGGELFF.